Shown below are 23 T cell receptor beta chains from a single sample sequenced in a study of cytomegalovirus exposure and HLA in healthy donors. PCR used 60 Vbeta primers and 13 Jbeta primers. Assay used: immunoSEQ multiplex PCR; TCRdb lists only in-frame clones, some missing. The sample contains about 160,000 clones, roughly 82% of which appear only once. The sequenced material came from PBMCs. Every receptor here comes from a girl between 5 and 17 years old in good health and CMV-seropositive.

This clone was picked up one time. The chain employs TRBV11-2 and TRBJ2-2; maybe TRBD1 (7 bases). This CDR3 is 17 amino acids long. Germline CDR1 and CDR2: SGHAT and FQNNGV. Trimming took off 5 bases at V and 4 bases at J, with 20 bases between the two ends. The CDR3 DNA is TGTGCCAGCAGCGAAGGTCGCGGAGGGGGCATCACCGGGGAGCTGTTTTTT. Protein product: CASSEGRGGGITGELFF.

On this clone itself: One end of the junction varies from germline; a read error may be responsible. The chain couples TRBV2 to TRBJ2-5, with TRBD2 identical over 7 bases. Germline V gene sequence: CDR1 SNHLY, CDR2 FYNNEI. CDR3 length: 17 amino acids. The CDR3 DNA follows: TGTGCCAGCAGGGAAGTAGTTGGTCGGGAGGCGGGAGAGACCCAGTACTTC. This sequence encodes CASREVVGREAGETQYF. The full variable domain, in which reference TRBV2 and TRBJ2-5 provide the parts outside the CDR3, is EPEVTQTPSHQVTQMGQEVILRCVPISNHLYFYWYRQILGQKVEFLVSFYNNEISEKSEIFDDQFSVERPDGSNFTLKIRSTKLEDSAMYFCASREVVGREAGETQYFGPGTRLLVL.

This clone has just a few counts. This CDR3 is CASRRQASGSYEQYF. The CDR3 DNA is TGTGCCAGCCGACGCCAGGCTAGCGGGAGCTACGAGCAGTACTTC. The V gene is TRBV5-4, the J gene TRBJ2-7, with 10 bases fitting TRBD2. CDR3 size: 15 residues. Per germline, CDR1 SGHNT and CDR2 YYREEE (reference sequence). The ends lost 7 bases at V and 3 bases at J; junction bases unmatched: 10.

This chain joins TRBV5-1 and TRBJ2-7; possibly TRBD2 for D (6 bases). Trimming removed 0 bases at V and 5 bases at J, with 12 bases between. In germline, CDR1 is SGHRS, CDR2 YFSETQ. The CDR3 totals 14 residues. DNA of the CDR3: TGCGCCAGCAGCTTGGTGGAGGGGTCCAACGAGCAGTACTTC. Residues: CASSLVEGSNEQYF.

J is TRBJ1-5 and V is TRBV10-3, with D possibly TRBD1 on 6 matching bases. The germline V gene has CDR1 ENHRY and CDR2 SYGVKD. This CDR3 spans 15 amino acids. V was pared by 3 bases and J by 1 base, with 10 bases between. The CDR3 DNA reads TGTGCCATCAGTGACGTCAGGGGAAGCAATCAGCCCCAGCATTTT. Its protein product is CAISDVRGSNQPQHF.

The J gene is TRBJ1-2, the V gene TRBV7-8; 12 nucleotides match TRBD1. Trimming cost V 6 bases and J 3 bases; bases outside gene matches: 20. The CDR3 length is 20 residues. Germline CDR1 reads SGHVS; CDR2 reads FQNEAQ. CDR3 region: CASSPNRPGQGAARDYGYTF. Written as DNA, the CDR3 is TGTGCCAGCAGTCCAAACCGGCCGGGACAGGGGGCAGCGAGGGACTATGGCTACACCTTC.

This chain links TRBV5-6 with TRBJ1-5; D unresolved. The length of the CDR3 is 15 residues. Germline CDR1 reads SGHDT; CDR2 reads YYEEEE. Trimming took 0 bases from V and 0 from J, leaving 7 bases between them. CDR3 sequence reads: CASSLGFSSNQPQHF. CDR3 coding DNA: TGTGCCAGCAGCTTGGGGTTCAGTAGCAATCAGCCCCAGCATTTT.

The gene calls are TRBV28 and TRBJ1-2; tentative D call: TRBD1 (5 bases). Trimming removed 5 bases from V and 2 bases from J, with 9 bases in between. Germline loops: CDR1 MDHEN, CDR2 SYDVKM. CDR3 length equals 13 residues. For the CDR3, the DNA is TGTGCCAGCAGTCCGACAGTAAACTATGGCTACACCTTC. It translates to CASSPTVNYGYTF.

CDR3 sequence reads: CASSYGEYNEQFF. CDR3 in DNA: TGTGCCAGCAGTTACGGGGAGTACAATGAGCAGTTCTTC. This sequence joins TRBV6-5 and TRBJ2-1; maybe TRBD2 (5 bases). The length of the CDR3 is 13 residues. V was trimmed by 2 bases and J by 4 bases, leaving 6 bases between them. Germline V gene sequence: CDR1 MNHEY, CDR2 SVGAGI.

V gene TRBV5-1 combines with J gene TRBJ1-1, with TRBD1 as a possible D gene (5 bases). In germline, CDR1 is SGHRS, CDR2 YFSETQ. The germline V and J ends were trimmed by 0 bases and 11 bases, with 17 bases remaining between them. The CDR3 runs to 14 residues. CDR3 nucleotide sequence: TGCGCCAGCAGCTTGGCCTTCGGGGTGCGGGGCGCTTTCTTT. It codes for CASSLAFGVRGAFF.

The rearrangement uses TRBV29-1 and TRBJ2-3, with TRBD1 matching 7 bases. CDR1 and CDR2 (germline): SQVTM, ANQGSEA. V shed 7 bases, J shed 7 bases, and the junction held 14 bases outside the gene matches. CDR3 length equals 14 residues. The CDR3 reads CSGLQGSTTNTQYF. The DNA for the CDR3 is TGCAGCGGACTACAGGGGAGCACAACGAATACGCAGTATTTT.

Only one count was recorded for this clone. V usage is TRBV25-1 and J usage is TRBJ1-1, with TRBD1 matching over 10 bases. Per germline, CDR1 MGHDK and CDR2 SYGVNS. The V gene end was trimmed by 5 bases and the J gene end by 3 bases; junction bases not matched to a gene: 9. The length of the CDR3 is 16 residues. The CDR3, as DNA: TGTGCCAGCAGTCCACGACAGGGGGCTCGGGACACTGAAGCTTTCTTT. Translating it yields CASSPRQGARDTEAFF.

The chain couples TRBV9 to TRBJ2-2, with TRBD2 identical over 8 bases. Per germline, CDR1 SGDLS and CDR2 YYNGEE. The CDR3 sequence is 15 residues long. Losses at the gene ends were 1 base for V and 7 bases for J; bases not matched to a gene: 6. The CDR3: CASSVTTSAGGELFF. The CDR3 bases are TGTGCCAGCAGCGTAACGACTAGCGCTGGCGGGGAGCTGTTTTTT.

The rearrangement joins TRBV2 to TRBJ2-2; 7 bases match TRBD1. Germline V gene lookup returns CDR1 SNHLY and CDR2 FYNNEI. J gave up 4 bases and V 5 bases, and 13 bases lay outside the gene matches. The CDR3 totals 17 residues. The CDR3 DNA sequence: TGTGCCAGCAGTCAAAGACAGGGAGTGAGATTCACCGGGGAGCTGTTTTTT. Amino acid sequence: CASSQRQGVRFTGELFF.

This chain links TRBV2 with TRBJ2-1, with TRBD2 matching 12 bases. Trimming cost V 7 bases and J 0 bases; bases outside gene matches: 4. The length of the CDR3 is 16 residues. The germline V gene has CDR1 SNHLY and CDR2 FYNNEI. CDR3 region: CASKELAGGSYNEQFF. In DNA form, the CDR3 reads TGTGCCAGCAAAGAACTAGCGGGAGGCTCCTACAATGAGCAGTTCTTC. Filled out from reference TRBV2 and TRBJ2-1, the complete variable domain reads EPEVTQTPSHQVTQMGQEVILRCVPISNHLYFYWYRQILGQKVEFLVSFYNNEISEKSEIFDDQFSVERPDGSNFTLKIRSTKLEDSAMYFCASKELAGGSYNEQFFGPGTRLTVL.

The chain recombines TRBV28 with TRBJ1-5; D is unresolved. The V gene's germline CDR1 is MDHEN and CDR2 SYDVKM. This CDR3 is 14 amino acids long. V was pared by 10 bases and J by 4 bases, with 17 bases between. The DNA of the CDR3 is TGTGCCACCACCCCAGGCGGAGGTAATCAGCCCCAGCATTTT. It yields the protein CATTPGGGNQPQHF.

The chain carries TRBV5-4 and TRBJ2-5; D possibly corresponds to TRBD1 (6 bases). CDR1 is SGHNT, CDR2 YYREEE, per germline (reference sequence). CDR3 length: 17 residues. V shed 0 bases and J shed 2 bases, with 17 bases lying between them. The CDR3 is CASSLGDQGGQQETQYF. The CDR3 DNA reads as TGTGCCAGCAGCTTGGGTGATCAAGGAGGACAGCAAGAGACCCAGTACTTC.

The chain couples TRBV7-9 to TRBJ2-1; possible D gene TRBD1, 6 bases. V shed 0 bases and J shed 5 bases, with 11 bases lying between them. Germline loops: CDR1 SEHNR, CDR2 FQNEAQ (reference sequence). The CDR3 loop spans 15 amino acids. CDR3 region: CASSLAQGLNNEQFF. The CDR3 nucleotides are TGTGCCAGCAGCTTAGCCCAGGGGCTAAACAATGAGCAGTTCTTC.

This rearrangement joins TRBV7-2 to TRBJ2-7; possible D gene TRBD1, 5 bases. CDR1 is SGHTA, CDR2 FQGNSA, per germline. Trimming pared 2 bases from V and 7 bases from J, leaving 12 bases between. The CDR3 consists of 13 residues. As DNA, the CDR3 is TGTGCCAGCAGCTTAACAGGTCTGTGGGAGCAGTACTTC. It encodes CASSLTGLWEQYF.

The chain couples TRBV23-1 to TRBJ1-2; 9 nucleotides line up with TRBD1. TRBV23-1 is marked as an open reading frame, function uncertain. The CDR3 is 17 amino acids. The V segment lost 5 bases and the J segment 3 bases; nucleotides outside the gene matches: 13. CDR3 bases: TGCGCCAGCAGTACTCCCGGGACAGGGTCTCGGGACTATGGCTACACCTTC. Encoded protein: CASSTPGTGSRDYGYTF.

The CDR3: CAISTGLGAKNIQYF. The DNA of the CDR3 is TGTGCCATCAGTACAGGGTTGGGGGCCAAAAACATTCAGTACTTC. The chain combines TRBV10-3 with TRBJ2-4; perhaps TRBD1 as D (6 bases). Germline V lookup: CDR1 ENHRY, CDR2 SYGVKD. This CDR3 contains 15 residues. V shed 5 bases and J shed 1 base, with 12 bases lying between them.

The chain carries TRBV4-3 and TRBJ2-3, with D possibly matching TRBD1 (5 bases). Germline V CDR1 and CDR2: LGHNA, YSLEER. The CDR3 covers 13 residues. V was trimmed by 4 bases and J by 4 bases, leaving 9 bases between them. CDR3 DNA: TGCGCCAGCAGCCGGACACAGGCAGATACGCAGTATTTT. This sequence encodes CASSRTQADTQYF.

The sample holds a few counts of this clone. The rearrangement uses TRBV30 and TRBJ1-3, with D perhaps matching TRBD1 (5 bases). Per germline, CDR1 GTSNPN and CDR2 SVGIG (reference sequence). CDR3 length equals 14 residues. Trimming pared 5 bases from V and 0 bases from J, leaving 11 bases between. The CDR3, as DNA: TGTGCCTGGGCCAGGGACTTCTCTGGAAACACCATATATTTT. Translating it yields CAWARDFSGNTIYF.